The rows below give T cell receptor beta chains drawn from one sample of a study of T cell repertoires in cytomegalovirus infection. Their antigens remain unidentified. TCRdb redid the calling of the reads with MiXCR, one entry per CDR3 protein. The data contain 100,000 to 150,000 distinct CDR3 sequences, around 32% of them singletons. The input for sequencing was CD8+ T cells from cultured PBMCs, taken from culture after CMV antigen stimulation. These receptors were taken from a human donor in good health (CMV status not recorded). Some clones in this sample may be carry-over from other donors' samples. Both conserved end residues are part of each CDR3. The D gene is left open where the match is weak. Clone size is given for some rows only: seen once, a few or many times, or a class if the clone is expanded.

v_call	d_call	clone_size	j_call	cdr3_aa	cdr3_nt
TRBV10-3	NA	once	TRBJ1-1	CAISEGWENTEAFF	TGTGCCATCAGTGAGGGGTGGGAGAACACTGAAGCTTTCTTT
TRBV12-3/TRBV12-4	NA	NA	TRBJ1-5	CASSLKQLDSNQPQHF	TGTGCCAGCAGTTTAAAACAGCTTGATAGCAATCAGCCCCAGCATTTT
TRBV20-1	NA	many	TRBJ1-1	CSAEQGSTEAFF	TGCAGTGCTGAGCAGGGTAGCACTGAAGCTTTCTTT
TRBV7-6	NA	NA	TRBJ1-5	CARSLAGAGNQPQHF	TGTGCCAGAAGCTTAGCGGGGGCAGGCAATCAGCCCCAGCATTTT
TRBV6-5	TRBD2	many	TRBJ2-1	CASSYSIGTSPDEQFF	TGTGCCAGCAGTTACTCGATCGGGACTAGCCCGGATGAGCAGTTCTTC
TRBV7-2	TRBD2	few	TRBJ2-5	CASSPTDSGGLIPYQETQYF	TGTGCCAGCAGCCCCACCGATAGCGGGGGCCTGATACCATACCAAGAGACCCAGTACTTC
TRBV6-2/TRBV6-3	TRBD1	NA	TRBJ2-1	CASSYLGGSGNEQFF	TGTGCCAGCAGTTATTTAGGGGGCTCCGGGAATGAGCAGTTCTTC
TRBV27	TRBD2	NA	TRBJ2-7	CASSFFGGGAYEQYF	TGTGCCAGCAGTTTCTTCGGCGGGGGGGCCTACGAGCAGTACTTC
TRBV2	TRBD1	NA	TRBJ2-5	CASSESTGEETQYF	TGTGCCAGCAGTGAAAGTACAGGGGAAGAGACCCAGTACTTC
TRBV7-6	TRBD2	few	TRBJ2-1	CASSERLAGGRYNEQFF	TGTGCCAGCAGCGAAAGACTAGCGGGGGGGCGGTACAATGAGCAGTTCTTC
TRBV5-6	NA	few	TRBJ2-7	CASSSPTALQPYEQYF	TGTGCCAGCAGCTCCCCGACAGCCCTACAACCTTACGAGCAGTACTTC
TRBV18	TRBD1	NA	TRBJ1-2	CASSPPRTGTYGYTF	TGTGCCAGCTCACCACCGAGGACAGGGACCTATGGCTACACCTTC
TRBV11-2	TRBD2	NA	TRBJ2-3	CASSVYQGGGTDTQYF	TGTGCCAGCAGCGTATATCAGGGAGGGGGCACAGATACGCAGTATTTT
TRBV11-2	TRBD2	NA	TRBJ2-1	CASSLDVAGGISYNEQFF	TGTGCCAGCAGCTTAGATGTAGCGGGGGGTATTTCCTACAATGAGCAGTTCTTC
TRBV11-1	NA	NA	TRBJ2-5	CASSLTDRDWMETQYF	TGTGCCAGCAGCTTAACCGACAGGGACTGGATGGAGACCCAGTACTTC
TRBV20-1	TRBD1	many	TRBJ2-4	CSARTGTKNIQYF	TGCAGTGCTCGGACAGGGACCAAAAACATTCAGTACTTC
TRBV7-2	NA	few	TRBJ1-1	CASSLAWTANTEAFF	TGTGCCAGCAGCTTAGCCTGGACAGCTAACACTGAAGCTTTCTTT
TRBV6-5	NA	NA	TRBJ1-5	CASSYSTPIDQPQHF	TGTGCCAGCAGTTACTCGACTCCAATAGATCAGCCCCAGCATTTT
TRBV7-2	TRBD1	many	TRBJ1-2	CASSARQGLDGYTF	TGTGCCAGCAGCGCAAGACAGGGGTTAGATGGCTACACCTTC
TRBV7-2	NA	many	TRBJ2-7	CASSLAAGLNYEQYF	TGTGCCAGCAGCTTAGCGGCAGGGTTGAACTACGAGCAGTACTTC
TRBV7-6	TRBD1	NA	TRBJ1-1	CASSLGQGSEAFF	TGTGCCAGCAGCTTAGGACAGGGTTCTGAAGCTTTCTTT
TRBV27	NA	NA	TRBJ2-7	CASSLAAISSYEQYF	TGTGCCAGCAGTTTAGCCGCTATATCGTCCTACGAGCAGTACTTC
TRBV7-2	TRBD1	NA	TRBJ2-4	CASSLSGGDFGAENIQYF	TGTGCCAGCAGCTTGTCAGGGGGCGATTTTGGCGCCGAAAACATTCAGTACTTC
TRBV7-4	NA	few	TRBJ2-5	CASSRGPGASQETQYF	TGTGCCAGCAGCCGGGGTCCCGGCGCTAGCCAAGAGACCCAGTACTTC
TRBV5-1	TRBD1	NA	TRBJ1-1	CASSYDRGGTEAFF	TGCGCCAGCAGCTATGACAGGGGGGGGACTGAAGCTTTCTTT
TRBV7-2	NA	many	TRBJ2-1	CASSSIGDYEQFF	TGTGCCAGCAGCTCGATAGGCGACTATGAGCAGTTCTTC
TRBV4-1	TRBD1	NA	TRBJ2-7	CASSQDRVLGQGAYEQYF	TGCGCCAGCAGCCAAGATAGGGTTCTCGGACAGGGGGCCTACGAGCAGTACTTC
TRBV7-2	TRBD1	few	TRBJ2-7	CASSETGTGEQYF	TGTGCCAGCAGCGAGACAGGGACCGGCGAGCAGTACTTC
TRBV4-1	TRBD2	NA	TRBJ2-2	CASSHFGGGSTGELFF	TGCGCCAGCAGCCATTTTGGGGGGGGATCCACCGGGGAGCTGTTTTTT
TRBV5-6	TRBD1	NA	TRBJ2-1	CASSFDRVDYNEQFF	TGTGCCAGCAGCTTCGACAGGGTCGACTACAATGAGCAGTTCTTC
TRBV20-1	NA	many	TRBJ2-5	CSARASRGYGGETQYF	TGCAGTGCTAGAGCCTCCAGGGGGTACGGGGGAGAGACCCAGTACTTC
TRBV6-6	TRBD1	NA	TRBJ1-2	CASREDRGWPNYGYTF	TGTGCCAGCAGAGAGGACAGGGGGTGGCCTAACTATGGCTACACCTTC
TRBV28	TRBD1	NA	TRBJ1-2	CASSTGQGVGLRPGYTF	TGTGCCAGCAGTACAGGACAGGGAGTCGGCCTCCGCCCGGGCTACACCTTC
TRBV7-2	TRBD1	NA	TRBJ2-7	CASSPGGQFSYEQYF	TGTGCCAGCAGCCCTGGGGGACAGTTCTCATACGAGCAGTACTTC
TRBV5-1	TRBD1	few	TRBJ2-1	CASSPGQIYNEQFF	TGCGCCAGCAGCCCGGGACAGATTTACAATGAGCAGTTCTTC
TRBV27	NA	few	TRBJ1-5	CASSSWPGNQPQHF	TGTGCCAGCAGTTCCTGGCCAGGGAACCAGCCCCAGCATTTT
TRBV10-3	NA	NA	TRBJ2-1	CAISEGDEQFF	TGTGCCATCAGTGAAGGGGATGAGCAGTTCTTC
TRBV6-2/TRBV6-3	NA	many	TRBJ1-5	CASSYWLQGQPQHF	TGTGCCAGCAGTTACTGGCTTCAGGGTCAGCCCCAGCATTTT
TRBV12-3/TRBV12-4	NA	few	TRBJ1-6	CASSLSHSPLHF	TGTGCCAGCAGTTTAAGCCACTCACCCCTCCACTTT
TRBV27	NA	many	TRBJ1-6	CASRPGPIIPLHF	TGTGCCAGCAGGCCGGGACCTATAATCCCCCTCCACTTT
TRBV6-2/TRBV6-3	TRBD1	NA	TRBJ1-5	CASSYVEGAQPQHF	TGTGCCAGCAGTTACGTTGAGGGGGCTCAGCCCCAGCATTTT
TRBV6-5	TRBD2	few	TRBJ2-3	CASSAFGGGLNTQYF	TGTGCCAGCAGTGCCTTTGGCGGGGGGCTGAATACGCAGTATTTT
TRBV4-1	NA	NA	TRBJ2-7	CASSQDRTIAYEQYF	TGCGCCAGCAGCCAAGATCGGACCATCGCCTACGAGCAGTACTTC
TRBV28	NA	NA	TRBJ2-7	CASLRTETYEQYF	TGTGCCAGCCTCCGGACGGAGACCTACGAGCAGTACTTC
TRBV5-4	NA	few	TRBJ1-2	CASSFGLNYGYTF	TGTGCCAGCAGCTTCGGCCTCAACTATGGCTACACCTTC
TRBV13	NA	NA	TRBJ1-2	CASSLGVSPSPGYTF	TGTGCCAGCAGCTTAGGCGTTTCCCCGTCCCCTGGCTACACCTTC